These 22 T cell receptor beta chains were all obtained from the same sample, sequenced in a study of T cells in Graves' hyperthyroidism and ophthalmopathy. Amplified TCR beta CDR3 regions came from RNA transcripts. The TCR CDR3 first-round RT-PCR relied on the HTBI primer set. A single record per CDR3 protein comes from TCRdb applying MiXCR to the multiplex PCR reads. The profile shows under 600,000 distinct CDR3 sequences, approximately 15% of them singletons. Material for sequencing was blood. The origin of the receptors is a middle-aged woman with Graves' ophthalmopathy.

At least ten counts were recorded for this clonotype. V usage is TRBV7-9 and J usage is TRBJ2-3; 9 bases match TRBD2. Germline loops: CDR1 SEHNR, CDR2 FQNEAQ (reference sequence). The CDR3 runs 17 residues. Unmatched junction bases numbered 11, after V lost 1 base and J lost 6 bases. The chain's CDR3 is CASSLGEGLAPIDTQYF. The CDR3 DNA sequence: TGTGCCAGCAGCTTAGGAGAGGGACTAGCACCCATCGATACGCAGTATTTT.

This clonotype was detected a few times. This chain connects TRBV7-9 to TRBJ2-1; D possibly uses TRBD1 or TRBD2 (7 bases each). From germline, CDR1 is SEHNR and CDR2 FQNEAQ (reference sequence). Trimming removed 5 bases at V and 0 bases at J, with 14 bases between. CDR3 length: 16 amino acids. DNA for the CDR3: TGTGCCAGCAGCCAGGGGGGGGCCGGCTCCTACAATGAGCAGTTCTTC. It is translated as CASSQGGAGSYNEQFF. The full variable domain, rest sourced from reference TRBV7-9 and TRBJ2-1, is DTGVSQNPRHKITKRGQNVTFRCDPISEHNRLYWYRQTLGQGPEFLTYFQNEAQLEKSRLLSDRFSAERPKGSFSTLEIQRTEQGDSAMYLCASSQGGAGSYNEQFFGPGTRLTVL.

This clonotype was counted between two and nine times. The genes are TRBV11-2 and TRBJ2-7; no firm D call. The V end lost 4 bases, the J end lost 3 bases, and 13 bases lay between the germline ends. This CDR3 comprises 14 residues. The V gene's germline CDR1 is SGHAT and CDR2 FQNNGV. This CDR3 is CASSSRPLNYEQYF. DNA of the CDR3: TGTGCCAGCAGCTCCCGTCCATTGAACTACGAGCAGTACTTC.

This rearrangement joins TRBV10-3 to TRBJ1-6; D is undetermined. CDR1 is ENHRY, CDR2 SYGVKD, per germline. V gave up 8 bases and J gave up 11 bases, with 13 bases separating them. The CDR3 sequence is 12 residues long. This chain's CDR3 is CAISRDGPPLHF. CDR3 sequence (DNA): TGTGCCATCTCCCGGGATGGGCCACCCCTCCACTTT.

This clonotype was counted ten times or more. This chain links TRBV20-1 with TRBJ2-7; 8 positions match TRBD2. Unmatched junction bases numbered 9, after V lost 6 bases and J lost 2 bases. From germline, CDR1 is DFQATT and CDR2 SNEGSKA (reference sequence). There are 14 residues in the CDR3. CDR3 in DNA: TGCAGTGCCAAAACACTAGCGGAACCCTACGAGCAGTACTTC. Translated, it gives CSAKTLAEPYEQYF.

This clonotype was detected many times. V is TRBV6-5 and J is TRBJ2-1; 9 bases are a match to TRBD2. The ends lost 0 bases at V and 7 bases at J; junction bases unmatched: 7. Germline CDR1 reads MNHEY; CDR2 reads SVGAGI. The CDR3 contains 16 residues. The CDR3 bases are TGTGCCAGCAGTTACTCGTTTAGCGGGGGAGGAAATGAGCAGTTCTTC. Translated: CASSYSFSGGGNEQFF.

This clonotype has a count of ten or more. V is TRBV20-1 and J is TRBJ1-2; D is unclear. This CDR3 is built from 14 residues. Germline V CDR1 and CDR2: DFQATT, SNEGSKA (reference sequence). V was shortened by 0 bases and J by 2 bases, with 10 bases between the two germline ends. Here the CDR3 DNA reads TGCAGTGCTAGAGATGGGCGGGAAAACTATGGCTACACCTTC. This encodes CSARDGRENYGYTF.

This clonotype has only a few counts. The V gene is TRBV18, the J gene TRBJ1-1, with D tentatively TRBD1 (6 bases). Germline CDR1 and CDR2: KGHSH and LQKENI. The CDR3 covers 13 residues. Trimming took off 3 bases at V and 4 bases at J, with 9 bases between the two ends. The CDR3: CASSPVGATEAFF. In DNA form, the CDR3 reads TGTGCCAGCTCACCGGTGGGGGCCACTGAAGCTTTCTTT.

This clonotype was seen a handful of times. The gene calls are TRBV19 and TRBJ2-1, with 12 bases that match TRBD1. Germline lookup yields CDR1 LNHDA and CDR2 SQIVND (reference sequence). This CDR3 has 14 residues. V dropped 8 bases and J dropped 12; count of bases not matched to a gene: 11. CDR3 residues: CASFSSGTGGRQFF. The CDR3 DNA sequence: TGTGCCAGTTTTTCGTCCGGGACAGGGGGCCGGCAGTTCTTC. Supplemented by reference TRBV19 and TRBJ2-1, the full variable domain reads DGGITQSPKYLFRKEGQNVTLSCEQNLNHDAMYWYRQDPGQGLRLIYYSQIVNDFQKGDIAEGYSVSREKKESFPLTVTSAQKNPTAFYLCASFSSGTGGRQFFGPGTRLTVL.

This clonotype was recorded a few times. The chain has TRBV7-2 and TRBJ2-3; 9 bases match TRBD2. CDR1 SGHTA and CDR2 FQGNSA come from the germline V gene. This CDR3 region has 14 residues. After removal of 4 bases from V and 5 bases from J, the junction contained 4 bases not matched to a gene. CDR3 sequence: CASSSSGVGDTQYF. The CDR3 DNA sequence: TGTGCCAGCAGCTCTAGCGGGGTGGGAGATACGCAGTATTTT.

The chain recombines TRBV18 with TRBJ1-3; the match to TRBD1 covers 9 bases. Germline V gene data show CDR1 as KGHSH and CDR2 as LQKENI. The CDR3 runs to 16 residues. Trimming at V came to 3 bases and at J to 0 bases, leaving 3 bases not matched to a gene. CDR3 loop: CASSPTGGFSGNTIYF. The CDR3 DNA reads as TGTGCCAGCTCACCTACAGGGGGCTTCTCTGGAAACACCATATATTTT.

As DNA, the CDR3 is TGCGCCAGCCGAACAGGGCCCTCAAGTGCTGGAAACACCATATATTTT. Translation: CASRTGPSSAGNTIYF. The J gene is TRBJ1-3, the V gene TRBV5-1; weak D call: TRBD1 (6 bases). Looked up from germline, CDR1 is SGHRS and CDR2 is YFSETQ. The CDR3 is made up of 16 amino acids. V was trimmed by 7 bases and J by 2 bases, leaving 19 bases between them.

Many counts were recorded for this clonotype. V is TRBV30 and J is TRBJ1-4; D uncertain. CDR3 length: 14 residues. Germline loops: CDR1 GTSNPN, CDR2 SVGIG (reference sequence). Trimming shortened V by 3 bases and J by 4 bases, and 12 bases separated the two germline ends. The CDR3 coding sequence is TGTGCCTGGAGGAACAAGGGTGGTAATGAAAAACTGTTTTTT. It is translated as CAWRNKGGNEKLFF.

The rearrangement links TRBV15 to TRBJ2-3; no clear D gene. The DNA end is more similar to TRBJ1-5, so the J call may be wrong. The V gene's germline CDR1 is LNHNV and CDR2 YYDKDF (reference sequence). The CDR3 covers 16 residues. CDR3 in amino acids: CATSRGASDPPDTQHF. The CDR3 nucleotides read TGTGCCACCAGCAGAGGGGCTAGCGATCCCCCAGATACGCAGCATTTT.

This clonotype was seen ten or more times. V and J are TRBV7-2 and TRBJ2-5; D remains unclear. V lost 5 bases and J 2 bases, leaving 9 bases between the germline ends. CDR3 length equals 13 residues. Germline V gives CDR1 SGHTA, CDR2 FQGNSA. The CDR3 DNA reads TGTGCCAGCAGCAATGCCGCGCAAGAGACCCAGTACTTC. Translated, it gives CASSNAAQETQYF. The variable domain in full, completed from reference TRBV7-2 and TRBJ2-5, reads GAGVSQSPSNKVTEKGKDVELRCDPISGHTALYWYRQSLGQGLEFLIYFQGNSAPDKSGLPSDRFSAERTGGSVSTLTIQRTQQEDSAVYLCASSNAAQETQYFGPGTRLLVL.

This clonotype was picked up many times. The chain is built from TRBV6-1 and TRBJ1-1; perhaps TRBD1 as D (6 bases). There are 13 residues in the CDR3. Trimming removed 6 bases from V and 7 bases from J, with 15 bases in between. CDR1 and CDR2 from the germline V gene are MNHNS and SASEGT. The CDR3: CASRGAGTGEAFF. CDR3 in DNA: TGTGCCAGCAGGGGGGCAGGGACCGGTGAAGCTTTCTTT.

In this sample, this clonotype turned up many times. The V call is TRBV14, the J call TRBJ2-5; tentative D call: TRBD2 (6 bases). The length of the CDR3 is 15 residues. Trimming stripped 1 base from V and 5 bases from J, with 14 bases between. The germline CDR1 and CDR2 sequences are SGHDN and FVKESK. The CDR3, as DNA: TGTGCCAGCAGCCAAGTTCTACTAGCCCGCGAGACCCAGTACTTC. Translation gives CASSQVLLARETQYF.

The chain employs TRBV6-1 and TRBJ1-1; 9 bases align to TRBD1. The V and J ends lost 5 bases and 5 bases, in that order; junction bases with no gene match: 9. The germline gives CDR1 MNHNS, CDR2 SASEGT. There are 15 residues in the CDR3. CDR3 region: CASSPPGQGGTEAFF. Here the CDR3 DNA reads TGTGCCAGCAGTCCGCCGGGACAGGGAGGGACTGAAGCTTTCTTT.

This chain connects TRBV28 to TRBJ2-2; D might be TRBD1 (6 bases). V was trimmed by 7 bases and J by 7 bases, leaving 16 bases between them. The length of the CDR3 is 14 residues. Per germline, CDR1 MDHEN and CDR2 SYDVKM. The CDR3 here is CASTLGAADGELFF. In nucleotides, the CDR3 is TGTGCCAGCACCCTGGGGGCGGCCGACGGGGAGCTGTTTTTT.

This clonotype has at least ten counts. The chain employs TRBV18 and TRBJ2-2, with TRBD2 as a possible D gene (5 bases). V lost 8 bases to trimming and J lost 0 bases, with 13 bases between them. CDR1 KGHSH and CDR2 LQKENI come from the germline V gene. This CDR3 has 15 residues. The CDR3 sequence: CASTLSGANTGELFF. Here the CDR3 DNA reads TGTGCCAGCACCCTAAGCGGAGCGAACACCGGGGAGCTGTTTTTT. Complete variable domain (other parts from reference TRBV18 and TRBJ2-2): NAGVMQNPRHLVRRRGQEARLRCSPMKGHSHVYWYRQLPEEGLKFMVYLQKENIIDESGMPKERFSAEFPKEGPSILRIQQVVRGDSAAYFCASTLSGANTGELFFGEGSRLTVL.

In regard to this clonotype: A read error may produce the germline difference seen at one junction end. This sequence joins TRBV11-1 and TRBJ1-3; D may be TRBD1 (5 bases). CDR3 length: 15 amino acids. CDR1 and CDR2 from the germline V gene are SGHAT and FQDESV (reference sequence). The CDR3 nucleotides read TGTGCCAGCAGCCGGTGGGGGAGTACTGGGAACACCATATATTTT. This codes for CASSRWGSTGNTIYF.

This clonotype came up many times. V and J are TRBV5-1 and TRBJ1-2, with TRBD1 identical over 7 bases. The CDR3 length is 14 residues. The V gene end was trimmed by 3 bases and the J gene end by 6 bases; junction bases not matched to a gene: 8. Germline-derived CDR1 and CDR2 are SGHRS and YFSETQ. CDR3 protein: CASSSGTEMDGYTF. The CDR3 DNA is TGCGCCAGCAGCTCCGGGACAGAGATGGATGGCTACACCTTC.